This T cell receptor (beta chain) was sequenced for a study of blood T cell repertoires in COVID-19. In the source study's methods: Counts of nucleated cells, estimated from reference gene primer amplification, were obtained. Here immunoSEQ multiplex PCR was the method, and the copy in TCRdb shows in-frame clones only, minus some. D and trimming come from the DNA, and the V and J calls and clone size come from that table. Here the sample spans roughly 200,000 clones, roughly 90% being singletons. Germline V CDR1 and CDR2: SNHLY, FYNNEI. This CDR3 spans 14 amino acids. The V and J ends lost 6 bases and 2 bases, in that order; junction bases with no gene match: 3. A COVID-19 case had been met by exposed participants during the 2 weeks before study entry.

The sample taken for sequencing was PBMCs or T cells enriched from blood (not recorded which). The TCR comes from a woman in her 30s who had been exposed to COVID-19. This chain links TRBV2 with TRBJ2-7; 11 bases align to TRBD1. CDR3 sequence: CASSGTGGTYEQYF. The CDR3 DNA reads TGTGCCAGCAGCGGGACAGGGGGGACCTACGAGCAGTACTTC. Full variable domain (missing parts from reference TRBV2 and TRBJ2-7): EPEVTQTPSHQVTQMGQEVILRCVPISNHLYFYWYRQILGQKVEFLVSFYNNEISEKSEIFDDQFSVERPDGSNFTLKIRSTKLEDSAMYFCASSGTGGTYEQYFGPGTRLTVT.